This is a list of T cell receptor beta chains from one sample in a study of T cell responses to AZD1222 COVID-19 vaccine. Using immunoSEQ multiplex PCR, the repertoire was profiled, and TCRdb retains in-frame clones only, with some absent. This sample has about 93,000 clones, with around nine tenths found just once. The sample in question was peripheral blood, obtained on day 0 of MenACWY control vaccination. All receptors come from an adult in good health. The CDR3 runs from the conserved cysteine through the conserved F or W. A D gene is named only where the DNA matches it firmly. Not every row has a clone size; where given, it reads once, few, many or a size class.

TRBV6-5	NA	NA	TRBJ1-2	TGTGCCAGCAGTCCGTTGGGGGCGTGGGGCTACACCTTC	CASSPLGAWGYTF
TRBV7-6	NA	TRBD1	TRBJ1-1	TGTGCCAGCAGTCCCGACAGGGCCACTGAAGCTTTCTTT	CASSPDRATEAFF
TRBV9	NA	TRBD1	TRBJ2-1	TGTGCCAGCAGCTATACCCCGGGACAGGGAGTTGATGAGCAGTTCTTC	CASSYTPGQGVDEQFF
TRBV3-1/TRBV3-2	NA	NA	TRBJ2-5	TGTGCCAGCAGCCAAGGGTTGGCAGGAGAGACCCAGTACTTC	CASSQGLAGETQYF
TRBV6-5	NA	NA	TRBJ1-3	TGTGCCAGCAGTTACGACGGTGGAAACACCATATATTTT	CASSYDGGNTIYF
TRBV6-5	NA	NA	TRBJ1-2	TGTGCCAGCAGTTACTCCCCTAGGGATGGTGGCTACACCTTC	CASSYSPRDGGYTF
TRBV30	NA	TRBD1	TRBJ2-7	TGTGCCTGGAGTGCCCCATGGGGGACAGCGAAGTCCTACGAGCAGTACTTC	CAWSAPWGTAKSYEQYF
TRBV7-9	once	NA	TRBJ1-6	TGTGCCAGCAGCTTAGGAGGACTGAAGAATTCACCCCTCCACTTT	CASSLGGLKNSPLHF
TRBV2	NA	NA	TRBJ2-7	TGTGCCAGCAGTGAGTCTAAAAGATCACTATACGAGCAGTACTTC	CASSESKRSLYEQYF
TRBV9	NA	NA	TRBJ1-1	TGTGCCAGCAGCGTAGTGGGGGGCCAAGCTTTCTTT	CASSVVGGQAFF
TRBV6-5	NA	NA	TRBJ1-1	TGTGCCAGCAGTTTCATCACTGAAGCTTTCTTT	CASSFITEAFF
TRBV10-1	NA	NA	TRBJ1-2	TGCGCCAGCAGTGATCCCCCCCGAGGCTACACCTTC	CASSDPPRGYTF
TRBV18	NA	NA	TRBJ2-3	TGTGCCAGCTCACCAATCGCAGATACGCAGTATTTT	CASSPIADTQYF
TRBV28	NA	NA	TRBJ2-5	TGTGCCAGCAGTGCCCCCGGGGGAGGCGAGACCCAGTACTTC	CASSAPGGGETQYF
TRBV3-1/TRBV3-2	NA	NA	TRBJ1-1	TGTGCCAGCAGCCAAAAGCAGAACACTGAAGCTTTCTTT	CASSQKQNTEAFF
TRBV4-3	NA	NA	TRBJ1-5	TGCGCCAGCAGCCTGTACTGGGGGGAAGGAGAAAATCAGCCCCAGCATTTT	CASSLYWGEGENQPQHF
TRBV11-2	NA	NA	TRBJ2-3	TGTGCCAGCAGCTTAGAGAGGGGGGGCACAGATACGCAGTATTTT	CASSLERGGTDTQYF
TRBV27	NA	NA	TRBJ2-7	TGTGCCAGCAGTTTCAACTACCCCTACGAGCAGTACTTC	CASSFNYPYEQYF
TRBV6-2/TRBV6-3	NA	NA	TRBJ1-1	TGTGCCAGCAGTCTCGGTCGTGCTTCATGGGAAGCTTTCTTT	CASSLGRASWEAFF
TRBV7-9	NA	NA	TRBJ1-4	TGTGCCAGCAGCTACCGTCAAACTAATGAAAAACTGTTTTTT	CASSYRQTNEKLFF
TRBV7-9	NA	NA	TRBJ1-2	TGTGCCAGCAGCTTGGTCGACAGCTATGGCTACACCTTC	CASSLVDSYGYTF
TRBV21-1	once	NA	TRBJ2-2	TGTGCCAGCAGCCTCGGTCCCGGGGAGCTGTTTTTT	CASSLGPGELFF
TRBV24-1	once	TRBD2	TRBJ2-1	TGTGCCACCAGTGATTTCAAGCGGGAATTCTACAATGAGCAGTTCTTC	CATSDFKREFYNEQFF
TRBV6-5	once	NA	TRBJ1-3	TGTGCCAGCAGAAAAACAGGGAGCTCTGGAAACACCATATATTTT	CASRKTGSSGNTIYF
TRBV6-2/TRBV6-3	NA	NA	TRBJ1-5	TGTGCCAGCAGTCAAATAGGGAGACAGCCCCAGCATTTT	CASSQIGRQPQHF
TRBV7-9	NA	TRBD1	TRBJ1-2	TGTGCCAGCAGCTTCAGCCCGACAGGGGGCCTCTATGGCTACACCTTC	CASSFSPTGGLYGYTF
TRBV9	NA	TRBD1	TRBJ2-2	TGTGCCAGCAGCGTAAACAGGGGAGCCACCGGGGAGCTGTTTTTT	CASSVNRGATGELFF
TRBV5-5	NA	NA	TRBJ1-5	TGTGCCAGCAGCTGGGACGGTATTTGGAGCAATCAGCCCCAGCATTTT	CASSWDGIWSNQPQHF
TRBV5-8	NA	NA	TRBJ1-1	TGTGCCAGCAGCTCGTACAGGGAGAGCACTGAAGCTTTCTTT	CASSSYRESTEAFF
TRBV5-5	NA	NA	TRBJ1-3	TGTGCCAGCAGCCCAGCAGGGAGGGTGGTCGGAAACACCATATATTTT	CASSPAGRVVGNTIYF
TRBV6-5	NA	NA	TRBJ2-5	TGTGCCTCACGGCCCGCAAGCGAGACCCAGTACTTC	CASRPASETQYF
TRBV5-4	NA	NA	TRBJ1-3	TGTGCCAGCAGCTTGGATACAGGGAACTCTGGAAACACCATATATTTT	CASSLDTGNSGNTIYF
TRBV6-5	NA	NA	TRBJ1-5	TGTGCCAGCAGCCCCACCGGGGGGGGTCAGCCCCAGCATTTT	CASSPTGGGQPQHF
TRBV19	NA	NA	TRBJ1-5	TGTGCCAGTAGTATAGATCTCGGGGGCTATAGCAATCAGCCCCAGCATTTT	CASSIDLGGYSNQPQHF
TRBV6-5	NA	TRBD2	TRBJ2-3	TGTGCCAATGAGCGGGGGGCCCGCACAGATACGCAGTATTTT	CANERGARTDTQYF
TRBV2	NA	NA	TRBJ2-1	TGTGCCAGCAGTGGGGACCTTAACAATGAGCAGTTCTTC	CASSGDLNNEQFF
TRBV6-6	NA	NA	TRBJ2-7	TGTGCCAGCAGTTACTCCCGGCCAGGCCACGAGCAGTACTTC	CASSYSRPGHEQYF
TRBV9	once	TRBD1	TRBJ1-5	TGTGCGTACGGGACAGGCCCTCGGAGGGGAAGCAATCAGCCCCAGCATTTT	CAYGTGPRRGSNQPQHF